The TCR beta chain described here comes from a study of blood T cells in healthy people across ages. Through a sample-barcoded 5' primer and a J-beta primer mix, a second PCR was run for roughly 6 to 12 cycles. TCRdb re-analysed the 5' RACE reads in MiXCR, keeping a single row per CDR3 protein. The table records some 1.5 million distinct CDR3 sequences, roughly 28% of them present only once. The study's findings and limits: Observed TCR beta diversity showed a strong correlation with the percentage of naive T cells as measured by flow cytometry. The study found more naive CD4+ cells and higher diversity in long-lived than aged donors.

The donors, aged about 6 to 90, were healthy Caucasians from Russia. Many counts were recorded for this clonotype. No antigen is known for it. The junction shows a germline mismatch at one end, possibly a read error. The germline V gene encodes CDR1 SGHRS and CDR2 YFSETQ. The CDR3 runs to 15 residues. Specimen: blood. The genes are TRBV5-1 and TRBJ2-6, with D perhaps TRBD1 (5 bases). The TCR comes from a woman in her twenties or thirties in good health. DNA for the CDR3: TGTGCCAGCAGCTTACCAGGGACTGGGGCCAACGTCCTGACTTTC. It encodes CASSLPGTGANVLTF.